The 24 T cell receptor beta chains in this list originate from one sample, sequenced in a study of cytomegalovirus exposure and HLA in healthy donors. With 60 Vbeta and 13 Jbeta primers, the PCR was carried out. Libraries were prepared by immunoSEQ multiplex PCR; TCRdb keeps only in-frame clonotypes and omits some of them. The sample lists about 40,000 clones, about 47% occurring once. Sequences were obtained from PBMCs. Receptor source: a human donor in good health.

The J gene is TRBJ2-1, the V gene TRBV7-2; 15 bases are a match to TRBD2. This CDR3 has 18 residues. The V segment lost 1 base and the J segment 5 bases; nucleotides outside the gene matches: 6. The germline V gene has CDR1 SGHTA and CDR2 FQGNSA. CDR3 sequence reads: CASSLGGTSGRRNNEQFF. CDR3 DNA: TGTGCCAGCAGCTTAGGTGGGACTAGCGGGAGGCGCAACAATGAGCAGTTCTTC.

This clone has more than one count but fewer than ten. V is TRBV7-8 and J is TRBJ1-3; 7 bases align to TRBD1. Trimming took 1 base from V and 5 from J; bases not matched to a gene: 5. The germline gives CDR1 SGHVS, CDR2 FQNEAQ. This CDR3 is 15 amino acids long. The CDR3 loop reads CASSLGTGVRNTIYF. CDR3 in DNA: TGTGCCAGCAGCTTAGGTACAGGGGTCAGAAACACCATATATTTT.

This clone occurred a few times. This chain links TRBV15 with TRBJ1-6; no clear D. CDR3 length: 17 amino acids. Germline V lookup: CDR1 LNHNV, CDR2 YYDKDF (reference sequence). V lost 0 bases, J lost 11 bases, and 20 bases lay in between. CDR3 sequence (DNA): TGTGCCACCAGCAGAGATAGTGGAGGAAGGGTAACTGCACCCCTCCACTTT. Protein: CATSRDSGGRVTAPLHF.

The CDR3 sequence: CASRAGGTDTQYF. The CDR3 DNA sequence: TGTGCCAGTAGGGCCGGGGGCACAGATACGCAGTATTTT. The rearrangement links TRBV19 to TRBJ2-3, with D possibly matching TRBD2 (5 bases). The CDR3 is 13 amino acids. The germline V gene encodes CDR1 LNHDA and CDR2 SQIVND (reference sequence). V was trimmed by 6 bases and J by 1 base, leaving 8 bases between them.

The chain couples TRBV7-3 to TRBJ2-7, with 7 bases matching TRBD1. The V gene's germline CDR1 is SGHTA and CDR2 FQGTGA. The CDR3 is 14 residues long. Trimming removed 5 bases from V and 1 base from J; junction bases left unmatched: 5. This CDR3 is CASSPRQGSYEQYF. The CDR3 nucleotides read TGTGCCAGCAGCCCCAGACAGGGATCCTACGAGCAGTACTTC.

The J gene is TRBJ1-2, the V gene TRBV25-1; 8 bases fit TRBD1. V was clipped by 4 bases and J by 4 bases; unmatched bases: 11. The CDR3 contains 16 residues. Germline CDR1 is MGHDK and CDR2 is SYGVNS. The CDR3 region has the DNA TGTGCCAGCAGTGCGGGACAGGCCGCCTTTGGCTATGGCTACACCTTC. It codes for CASSAGQAAFGYGYTF.

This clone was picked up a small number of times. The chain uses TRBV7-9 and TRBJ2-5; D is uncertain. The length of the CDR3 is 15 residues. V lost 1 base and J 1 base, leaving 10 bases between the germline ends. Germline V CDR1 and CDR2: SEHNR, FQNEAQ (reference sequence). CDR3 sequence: CASSLGGTFQETQYF. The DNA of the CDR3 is TGTGCCAGCAGCTTAGGAGGCACCTTCCAAGAGACCCAGTACTTC.

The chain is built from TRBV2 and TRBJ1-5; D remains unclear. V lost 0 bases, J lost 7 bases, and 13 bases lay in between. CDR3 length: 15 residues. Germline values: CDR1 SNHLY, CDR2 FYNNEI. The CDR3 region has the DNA TGTGCCAGCAGTGAAGCTGGGCAGGCGGGGCAGCCCCAGCATTTT. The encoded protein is CASSEAGQAGQPQHF.

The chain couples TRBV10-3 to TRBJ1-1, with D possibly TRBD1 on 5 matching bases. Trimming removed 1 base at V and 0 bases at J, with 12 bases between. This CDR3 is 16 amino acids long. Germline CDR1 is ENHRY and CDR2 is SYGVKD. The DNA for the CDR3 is TGTGCCATCAGTGAGTTAAGGGCAGGGATGAACACTGAAGCTTTCTTT. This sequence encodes CAISELRAGMNTEAFF.

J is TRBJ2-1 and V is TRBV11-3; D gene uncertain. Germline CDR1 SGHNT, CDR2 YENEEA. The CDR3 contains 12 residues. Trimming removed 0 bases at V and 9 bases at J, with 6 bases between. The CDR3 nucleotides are TGTGCCAGCAGCTTAGATCCCGGTGAGCAGTTCTTC. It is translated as CASSLDPGEQFF. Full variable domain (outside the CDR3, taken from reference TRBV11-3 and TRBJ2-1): EAGVVQSPRYKIIEKKQPVAFWCNPISGHNTLYWYLQNLGQGPELLIRYENEEAVDDSQLPKDRFSAERLKGVDSTLKIQPAELGDSAVYLCASSLDPGEQFFGPGTRLTVL.

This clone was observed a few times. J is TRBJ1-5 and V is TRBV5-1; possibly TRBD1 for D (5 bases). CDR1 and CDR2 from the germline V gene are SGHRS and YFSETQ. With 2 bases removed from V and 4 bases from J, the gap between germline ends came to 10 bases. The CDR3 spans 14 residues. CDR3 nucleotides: TGCGCCAGCAGCTTTGACAGTCCTAATCAGCCCCAGCATTTT. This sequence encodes CASSFDSPNQPQHF.

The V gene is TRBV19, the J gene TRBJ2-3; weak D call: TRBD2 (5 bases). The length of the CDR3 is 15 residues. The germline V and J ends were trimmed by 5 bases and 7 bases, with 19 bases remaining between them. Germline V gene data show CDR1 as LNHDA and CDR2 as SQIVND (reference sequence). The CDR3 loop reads CASSPSPGPGNTQYF. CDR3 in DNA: TGTGCCAGTAGTCCAAGCCCGGGCCCGGGGAATACGCAGTATTTT.

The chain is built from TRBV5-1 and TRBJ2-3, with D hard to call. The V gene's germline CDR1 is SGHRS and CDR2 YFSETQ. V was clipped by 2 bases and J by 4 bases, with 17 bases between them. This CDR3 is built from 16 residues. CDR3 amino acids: CASSFGGISAADTQYF. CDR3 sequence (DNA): TGCGCCAGCAGCTTCGGCGGTATCAGCGCAGCAGATACGCAGTATTTT.

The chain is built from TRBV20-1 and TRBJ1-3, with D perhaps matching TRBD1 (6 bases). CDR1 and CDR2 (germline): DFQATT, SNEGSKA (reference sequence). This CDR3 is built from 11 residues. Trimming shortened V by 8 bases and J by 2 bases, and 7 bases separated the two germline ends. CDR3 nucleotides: TGCAGTACAGGGACTGGAAACACCATATATTTT. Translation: CSTGTGNTIYF.

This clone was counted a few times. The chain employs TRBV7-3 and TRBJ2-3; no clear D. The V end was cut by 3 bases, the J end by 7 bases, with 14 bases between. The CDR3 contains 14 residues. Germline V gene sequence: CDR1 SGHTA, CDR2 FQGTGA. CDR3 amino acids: CASSLGSPTHTQYF. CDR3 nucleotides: TGTGCCAGCAGCTTGGGCAGCCCCACGCATACGCAGTATTTT.

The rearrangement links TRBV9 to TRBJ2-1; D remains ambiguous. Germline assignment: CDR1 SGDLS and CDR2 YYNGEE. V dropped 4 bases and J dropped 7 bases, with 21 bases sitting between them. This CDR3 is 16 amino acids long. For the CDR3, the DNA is TGTGCCAGCAGCCCTAGAATAGTGCTTTCTCGGAATGAGCAGTTCTTC. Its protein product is CASSPRIVLSRNEQFF.

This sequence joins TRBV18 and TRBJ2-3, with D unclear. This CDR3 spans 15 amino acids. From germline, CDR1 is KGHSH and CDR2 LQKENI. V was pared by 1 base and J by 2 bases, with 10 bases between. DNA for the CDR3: TGTGCCAGCTCACCACAGAGCGCCGACACAGATACGCAGTATTTT. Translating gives CASSPQSADTDTQYF. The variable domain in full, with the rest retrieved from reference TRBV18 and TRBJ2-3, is NAGVMQNPRHLVRRRGQEARLRCSPMKGHSHVYWYRQLPEEGLKFMVYLQKENIIDESGMPKERFSAEFPKEGPSILRIQQVVRGDSAAYFCASSPQSADTDTQYFGPGTRLTVL.

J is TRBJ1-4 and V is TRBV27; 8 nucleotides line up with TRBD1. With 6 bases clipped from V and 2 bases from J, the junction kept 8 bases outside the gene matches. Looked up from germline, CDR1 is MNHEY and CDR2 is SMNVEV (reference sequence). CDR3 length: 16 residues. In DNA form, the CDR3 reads TGTGCCAGCAGGAAACAGGGGGTAATTACTAATGAAAAACTGTTTTTT. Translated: CASRKQGVITNEKLFF.

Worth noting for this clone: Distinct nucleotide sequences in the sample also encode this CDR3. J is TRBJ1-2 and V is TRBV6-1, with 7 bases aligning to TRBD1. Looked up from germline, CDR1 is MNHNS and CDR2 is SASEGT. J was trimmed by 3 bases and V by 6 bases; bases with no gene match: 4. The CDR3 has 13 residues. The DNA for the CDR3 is TGTGCCAGCAGCCCTGGACAGGACTATGGCTACACCTTC. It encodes CASSPGQDYGYTF.

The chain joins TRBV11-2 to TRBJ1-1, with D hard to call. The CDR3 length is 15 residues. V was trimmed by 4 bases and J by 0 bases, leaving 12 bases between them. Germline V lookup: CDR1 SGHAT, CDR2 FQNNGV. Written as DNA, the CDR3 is TGTGCCAGCAGCTCGCGGGAATCAGTGAACACTGAAGCTTTCTTT. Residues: CASSSRESVNTEAFF. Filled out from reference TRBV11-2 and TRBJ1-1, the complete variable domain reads EAGVAQSPRYKIIEKRQSVAFWCNPISGHATLYWYQQILGQGPKLLIQFQNNGVVDDSQLPKDRFSAERLKGVDSTLKIQPAKLEDSAVYLCASSSRESVNTEAFFGQGTRLTVV.

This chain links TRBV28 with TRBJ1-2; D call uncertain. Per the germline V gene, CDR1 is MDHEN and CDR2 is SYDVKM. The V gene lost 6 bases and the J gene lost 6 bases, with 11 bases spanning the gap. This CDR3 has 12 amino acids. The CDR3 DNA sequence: TGTGCCAGCAGCGCGGTGTCCCATGGCTACACCTTC. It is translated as CASSAVSHGYTF.

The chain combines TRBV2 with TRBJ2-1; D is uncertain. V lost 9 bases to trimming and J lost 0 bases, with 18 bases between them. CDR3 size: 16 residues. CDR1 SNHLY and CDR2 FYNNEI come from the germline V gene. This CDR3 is CASSPNVISSYNEQFF. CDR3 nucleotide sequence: TGTGCCAGTTCCCCGAATGTGATTAGCTCCTACAATGAGCAGTTCTTC.

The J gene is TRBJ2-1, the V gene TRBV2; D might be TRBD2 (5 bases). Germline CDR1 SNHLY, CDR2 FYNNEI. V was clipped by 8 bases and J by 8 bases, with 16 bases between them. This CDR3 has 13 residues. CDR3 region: CASGSQFGDEQFF. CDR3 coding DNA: TGTGCCAGCGGGAGTCAATTCGGCGATGAGCAGTTCTTC.

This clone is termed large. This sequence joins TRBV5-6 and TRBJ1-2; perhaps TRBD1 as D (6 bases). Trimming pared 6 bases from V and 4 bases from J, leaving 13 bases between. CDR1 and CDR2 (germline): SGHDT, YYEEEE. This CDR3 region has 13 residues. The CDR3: CASTQQGRYGYTF. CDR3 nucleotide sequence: TGTGCCAGCACCCAACAGGGCCGCTATGGCTACACCTTC.